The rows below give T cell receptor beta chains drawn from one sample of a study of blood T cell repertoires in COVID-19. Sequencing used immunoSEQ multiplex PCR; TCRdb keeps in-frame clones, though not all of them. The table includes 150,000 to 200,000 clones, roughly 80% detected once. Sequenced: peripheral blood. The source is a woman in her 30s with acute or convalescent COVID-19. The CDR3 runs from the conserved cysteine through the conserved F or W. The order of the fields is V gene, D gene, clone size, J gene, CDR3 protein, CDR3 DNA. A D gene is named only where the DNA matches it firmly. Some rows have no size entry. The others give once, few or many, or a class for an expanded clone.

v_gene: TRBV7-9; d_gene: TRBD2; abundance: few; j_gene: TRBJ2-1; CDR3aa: CASSLATSGVNEQFF; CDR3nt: TGTGCCAGCAGCTTAGCGACTAGCGGAGTCAATGAGCAGTTCTTC
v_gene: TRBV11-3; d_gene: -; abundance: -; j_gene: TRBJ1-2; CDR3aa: CASSLVVWALLYGYTF; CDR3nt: TGTGCCAGCAGCTTAGTTGTGTGGGCTCTTCTCTATGGCTACACCTTC
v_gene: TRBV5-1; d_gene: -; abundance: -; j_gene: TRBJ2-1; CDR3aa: CASSLLTSGSYNEQFF; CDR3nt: TGCGCCAGCAGCTTGCTGACCAGCGGGTCCTACAATGAGCAGTTCTTC
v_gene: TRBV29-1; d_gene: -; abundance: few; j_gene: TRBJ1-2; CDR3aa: CSAYSSTDGYTF; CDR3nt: TGCAGCGCATACTCATCTACGGATGGCTACACCTTC
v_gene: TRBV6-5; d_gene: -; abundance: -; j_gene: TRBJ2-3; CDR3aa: CASSPTQAGTQYF; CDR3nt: TGTGCCAGCAGTCCTACCCAAGCGGGTACGCAGTATTTT
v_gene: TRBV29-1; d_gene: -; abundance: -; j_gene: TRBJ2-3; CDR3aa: CSAPAARTDTQYF; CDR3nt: TGCAGCGCTCCGGCGGCCCGCACCGATACGCAGTATTTT
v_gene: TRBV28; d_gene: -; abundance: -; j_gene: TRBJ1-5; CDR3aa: CASSPHQTGWQPQHF; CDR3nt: TGTGCCAGCAGTCCCCATCAAACAGGGTGGCAGCCCCAGCATTTT
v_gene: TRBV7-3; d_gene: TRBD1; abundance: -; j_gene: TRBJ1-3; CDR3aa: CASSPGGPGNTIYF; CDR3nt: TGTGCCAGCAGCCCAGGGGGTCCGGGAAACACCATATATTTT
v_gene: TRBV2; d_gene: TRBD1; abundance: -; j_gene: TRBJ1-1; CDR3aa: CASNFRDRATEAFF; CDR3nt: TGTGCCAGCAATTTCCGGGACAGGGCCACTGAAGCTTTCTTT
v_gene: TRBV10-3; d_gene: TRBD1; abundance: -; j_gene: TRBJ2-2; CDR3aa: CAIKGQANTGELFF; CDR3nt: TGTGCCATCAAGGGACAGGCCAACACCGGGGAGCTGTTTTTT
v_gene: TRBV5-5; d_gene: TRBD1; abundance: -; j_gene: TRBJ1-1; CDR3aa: CASTGQGLTEAFF; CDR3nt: TGTGCCAGCACCGGACAGGGGCTCACTGAAGCTTTCTTT
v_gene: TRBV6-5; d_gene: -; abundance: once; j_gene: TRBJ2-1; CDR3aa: CASSLRSSYNEQFF; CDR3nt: TGTGCCAGCAGCTTGCGTAGCTCCTACAATGAGCAGTTCTTC
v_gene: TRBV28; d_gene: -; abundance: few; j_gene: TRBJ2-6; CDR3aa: CATFSGANVLTF; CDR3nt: TGTGCCACCTTCTCTGGGGCCAACGTCCTGACTTTC
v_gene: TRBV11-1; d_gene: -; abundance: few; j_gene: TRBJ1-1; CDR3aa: CASSSGQLSMNTEAFF; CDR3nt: TGTGCCAGCAGCTCTGGACAGCTATCAATGAACACTGAAGCTTTCTTT
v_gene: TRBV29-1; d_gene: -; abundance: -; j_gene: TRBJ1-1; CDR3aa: CSVVRGVLTEAFF; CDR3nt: TGCAGCGTGGTCAGGGGTGTACTCACTGAAGCTTTCTTT
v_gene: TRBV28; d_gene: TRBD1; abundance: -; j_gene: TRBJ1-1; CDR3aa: CASKGQLMNTEAFF; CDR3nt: TGTGCCAGCAAGGGACAGCTCATGAACACTGAAGCTTTCTTT
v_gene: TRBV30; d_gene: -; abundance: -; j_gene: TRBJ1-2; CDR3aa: CAWVADLVSNYGYTF; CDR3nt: TGTGCCTGGGTGGCGGACTTGGTATCCAACTATGGCTACACCTTC
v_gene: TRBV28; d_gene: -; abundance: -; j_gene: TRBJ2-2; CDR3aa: CASSPQVAGELFF; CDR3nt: TGTGCCAGCAGTCCCCAGGTGGCCGGGGAGCTGTTTTTT
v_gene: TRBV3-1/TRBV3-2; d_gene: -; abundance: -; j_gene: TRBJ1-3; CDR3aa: CASSLTASGNTIYF; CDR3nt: TGTGCCAGCAGCCTAACAGCCTCTGGAAACACCATATATTTT
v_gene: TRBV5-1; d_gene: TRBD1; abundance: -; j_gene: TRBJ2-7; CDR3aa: CASSYGWTGYDYEQYF; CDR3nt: TGCGCCAGCAGCTATGGATGGACAGGGTACGACTACGAGCAGTACTTC
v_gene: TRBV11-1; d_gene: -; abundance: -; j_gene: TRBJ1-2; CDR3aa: CASAPDRPNYGYTF; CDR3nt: TGTGCCAGCGCACCGGACAGACCTAACTATGGCTACACCTTC
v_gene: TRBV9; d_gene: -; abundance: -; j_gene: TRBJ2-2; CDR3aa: CASSVSIVGELFF; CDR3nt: TGTGCCAGCAGCGTTAGTATCGTCGGGGAGCTGTTTTTT
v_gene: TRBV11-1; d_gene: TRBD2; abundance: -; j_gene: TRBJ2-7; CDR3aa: CASSRTRTYEQYF; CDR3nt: TGTGCCAGCAGCCGGACTAGAACCTACGAGCAGTACTTC
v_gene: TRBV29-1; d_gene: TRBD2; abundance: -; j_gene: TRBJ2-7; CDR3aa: CSGKTSGSYEQYF; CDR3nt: TGCAGCGGGAAGACTAGCGGGTCCTACGAGCAGTACTTC
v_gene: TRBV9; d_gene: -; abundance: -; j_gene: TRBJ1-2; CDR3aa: CASSASSRGADGYTF; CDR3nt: TGTGCCAGCAGCGCCTCCTCCCGGGGGGCCGATGGCTACACCTTC
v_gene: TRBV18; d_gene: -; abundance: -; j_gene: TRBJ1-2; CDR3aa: CASSPSGGENYGYTF; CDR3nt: TGTGCCAGCTCACCATCAGGAGGGGAGAACTATGGCTACACCTTC
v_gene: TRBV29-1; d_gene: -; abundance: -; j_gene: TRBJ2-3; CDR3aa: CSVEDRQKTDTQYF; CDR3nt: TGCAGCGTTGAAGATCGACAAAAAACAGATACGCAGTATTTT
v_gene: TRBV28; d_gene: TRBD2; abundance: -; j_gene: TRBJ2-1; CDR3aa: CASSFSSGSYNEQFF; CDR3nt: TGTGCCAGCAGTTTCTCTAGCGGGTCGTACAATGAGCAGTTCTTC
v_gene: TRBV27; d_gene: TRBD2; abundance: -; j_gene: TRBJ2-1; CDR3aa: CASSLSSSGSYNEQFF; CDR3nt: TGTGCCAGCAGTTTATCCTCTAGCGGGAGCTACAATGAGCAGTTCTTC
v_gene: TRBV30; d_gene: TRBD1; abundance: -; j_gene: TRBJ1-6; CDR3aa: CAWSASGQFNSPLHF; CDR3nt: TGTGCCTGGAGTGCCTCGGGACAGTTTAATTCACCCCTCCACTTT
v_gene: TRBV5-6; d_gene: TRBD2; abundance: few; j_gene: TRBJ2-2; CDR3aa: CASSLAGGSAGELFF; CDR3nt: TGTGCCAGCAGCTTAGCGGGAGGGTCGGCCGGGGAGCTGTTTTTT
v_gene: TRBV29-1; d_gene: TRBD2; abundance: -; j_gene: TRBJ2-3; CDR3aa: CSVRGGLAGPTDTQYF; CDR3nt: TGCAGCGTTCGGGGGGGACTAGCGGGACCCACAGATACGCAGTATTTT
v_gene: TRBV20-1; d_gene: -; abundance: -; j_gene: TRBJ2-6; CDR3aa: CSASYSGANVLTF; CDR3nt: TGCAGTGCTAGTTACTCTGGGGCCAACGTCCTGACTTTC
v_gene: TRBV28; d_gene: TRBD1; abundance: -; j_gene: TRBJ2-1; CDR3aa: CASNLIRTGGFSDSYNEQFF; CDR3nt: TGTGCCAGCAACCTAATCCGGACAGGGGGTTTTTCAGATTCCTACAATGAGCAGTTCTTC
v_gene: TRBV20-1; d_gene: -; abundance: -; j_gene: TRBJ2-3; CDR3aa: CSASFPSTDTQYF; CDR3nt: TGCAGTGCTAGTTTTCCTAGCACAGATACGCAGTATTTT
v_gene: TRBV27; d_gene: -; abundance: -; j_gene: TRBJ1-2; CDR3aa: CASSLGGTAGKGYTF; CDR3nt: TGTGCCAGCAGTTTAGGAGGGACTGCAGGGAAGGGCTACACCTTC
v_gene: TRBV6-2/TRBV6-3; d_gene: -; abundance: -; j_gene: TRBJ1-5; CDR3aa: CASSYGGSNQPQHF; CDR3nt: TGTGCCAGCAGTTATGGCGGGAGCAATCAGCCCCAGCATTTT
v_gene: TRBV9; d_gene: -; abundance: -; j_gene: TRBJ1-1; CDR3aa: CASSVAGGPEAFF; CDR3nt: TGTGCCAGCAGCGTAGCCGGGGGGCCTGAAGCTTTCTTT
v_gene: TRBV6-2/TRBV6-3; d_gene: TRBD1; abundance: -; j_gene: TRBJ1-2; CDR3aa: CASSYSGTEYGYTF; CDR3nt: TGTGCCAGCAGTTACTCGGGGACAGAGTATGGCTACACCTTC
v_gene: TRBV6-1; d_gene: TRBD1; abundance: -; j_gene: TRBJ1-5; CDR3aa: CASSGETGGGNQPQHF; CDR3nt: TGTGCCAGCAGTGGTGAGACAGGGGGGGGCAATCAGCCCCAGCATTTT
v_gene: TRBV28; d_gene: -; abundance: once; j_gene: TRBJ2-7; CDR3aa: CASSLLALYEQYF; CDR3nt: TGTGCCAGCAGTTTACTAGCGCTCTACGAGCAGTACTTC
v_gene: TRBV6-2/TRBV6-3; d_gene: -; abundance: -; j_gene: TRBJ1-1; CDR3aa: CASSYSADPRPGGAFF; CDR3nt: TGTGCCAGCAGTTACTCTGCCGACCCCCGCCCGGGAGGAGCTTTCTTT
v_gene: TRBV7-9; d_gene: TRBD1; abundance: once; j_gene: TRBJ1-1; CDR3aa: CASSFQTPGQGMTFF; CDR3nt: TGTGCCAGCAGCTTTCAAACTCCGGGACAGGGGATGACTTTCTTT
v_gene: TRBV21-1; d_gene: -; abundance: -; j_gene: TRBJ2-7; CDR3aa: CASSKTTDREYEQYF; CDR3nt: TGTGCCAGCAGCAAAACCACGGACAGGGAGTACGAGCAGTACTTC
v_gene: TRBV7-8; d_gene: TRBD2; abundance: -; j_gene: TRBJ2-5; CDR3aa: CASSRGGPGGETQYF; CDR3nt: TGTGCCAGCAGCCGGGGGGGGCCTGGTGGGGAGACCCAGTACTTC
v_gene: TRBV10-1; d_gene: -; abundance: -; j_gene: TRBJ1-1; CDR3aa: CASSDGGQNTEAFF; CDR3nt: TGCGCCAGCAGTGACGGGGGGCAGAACACTGAAGCTTTCTTT
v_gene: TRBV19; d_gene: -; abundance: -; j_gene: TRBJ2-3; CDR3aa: CASSIDGPIPGTDTQYF; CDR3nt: TGTGCCAGTAGTATAGATGGGCCGATACCTGGCACAGATACGCAGTATTTT
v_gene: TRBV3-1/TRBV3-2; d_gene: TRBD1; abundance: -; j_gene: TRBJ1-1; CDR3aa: CASSDSGTGKAFF; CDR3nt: TGTGCCAGCAGCGATAGCGGGACAGGGAAGGCTTTCTTT
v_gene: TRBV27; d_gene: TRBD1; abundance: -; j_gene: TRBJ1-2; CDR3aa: CASSFRQGYYGYTF; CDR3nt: TGTGCCAGCAGTTTCAGACAGGGTTACTATGGCTACACCTTC
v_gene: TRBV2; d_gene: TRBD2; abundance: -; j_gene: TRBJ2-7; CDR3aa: CASSAAGEGSYEQYF; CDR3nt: TGTGCCAGCAGTGCCGCGGGGGAGGGCTCCTACGAGCAGTACTTC
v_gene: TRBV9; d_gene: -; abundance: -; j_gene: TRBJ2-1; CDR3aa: CASSVGGPHNEQFF; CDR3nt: TGTGCCAGCAGCGTAGGGGGGCCCCACAATGAGCAGTTCTTC
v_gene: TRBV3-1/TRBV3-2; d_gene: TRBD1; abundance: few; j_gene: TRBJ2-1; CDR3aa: CASSQRDRENEQFF; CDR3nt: TGTGCCAGCAGCCAAAGGGACAGGGAGAATGAGCAGTTCTTC